The source of this T cell receptor (beta chain) is a study of cytomegalovirus exposure and HLA in healthy donors. Whole-study findings and limits: With further analysis later on, most CMV-associated TCR beta chains appeared HLA-restricted.

The PCR used 60 Vbeta and 13 Jbeta primers. Measured with immunoSEQ multiplex PCR; TCRdb has only the in-frame clones, and not every one. The data show fewer than 300,000 clones, 80% seen once. V dropped 3 bases and J dropped 0; count of bases not matched to a gene: 6. This CDR3 contains 16 residues. Germline CDR1 and CDR2: SGHKS and YYEKEE (reference sequence). As concerns this clone: Its antigen is unidentified.

Every donor was a healthy person donating bone marrow. This chain joins TRBV5-5 and TRBJ2-1, with 7 positions matching TRBD1. The receptor was isolated from a girl aged 2 to 10 in good health and CMV-seronegative. Material for sequencing was PBMCs. CDR3 region: CASSWTGFSSYNEQFF. CDR3 DNA sequence: TGTGCCAGCAGCTGGACAGGTTTCAGCTCCTACAATGAGCAGTTCTTC.